Shown below are 22 T cell receptor beta chains from a single sample sequenced in a study of blood T cells in healthy people across ages. Combining a sample-barcoded 5' primer with a J-beta primer mix, a second PCR ran for roughly 7 to 12 cycles. TCRdb itself ran the 5' RACE reads through MiXCR, one entry per CDR3 protein. The data contain roughly 730,000 distinct CDR3 sequences, around 50% of them singletons. The sequencing sample was made of blood. Receptors originate from a man aged 35 to 55 in good health.

The gene calls are TRBV30 and TRBJ2-7; no clear D gene. Per germline, CDR1 GTSNPN and CDR2 SVGIG (reference sequence). This CDR3 spans 13 amino acids. V was cut by 0 bases and J by 0 bases, with 6 bases left in between. The CDR3 spells CAWSVTSSYEQYF. In nucleotides, the CDR3 is TGTGCCTGGAGTGTCACAAGCTCCTACGAGCAGTACTTC.

This clonotype was counted a few times. The CDR3 loop reads CASSQWQSGGQFF. In nucleotides, the CDR3 is TGTGCCAGCAGCCAATGGCAAAGCGGTGGGCAGTTCTTC. V usage is TRBV3-1 and J usage is TRBJ2-1, with a weak D call TRBD2 (5 bases). The germline V gene encodes CDR1 LGHDT and CDR2 YNNKEL (reference sequence). The CDR3 length is 13 residues. Trimming shortened V by 2 bases and J by 12 bases, and 14 bases separated the two germline ends.

This chain uses TRBV13 with TRBJ2-7; 7 bases align to TRBD2. The J call is doubtful: the DNA matches TRBJ2-1 better. Germline loops: CDR1 PRHDT, CDR2 FYEKMQ (reference sequence). The CDR3 sequence is 17 residues long. The CDR3 coding sequence is TGTGCCAGCAGCGCTGAGCGGGAAGGGTTGGACCGCAATGAGCAGTTCTTC. Translated, it gives CASSAEREGLDRNEQFF.

This rearrangement joins TRBV6-1 to TRBJ2-4; 12 nucleotides agree with TRBD1. The J call may be in error: the DNA end matches TRBJ2-7 better. Looked up from germline, CDR1 is MNHNS and CDR2 is SASEGT. This CDR3 region has 17 residues. DNA for the CDR3: TGTGCCAGCAGGACTTTGACCCGGGACAGGGGGCGATACGAGCAGTACTTC. The encoded protein is CASRTLTRDRGRYEQYF.

The rearrangement uses TRBV20-1 and TRBJ2-1; 8 bases line up with TRBD2. This CDR3 is 14 amino acids long. The germline CDR1 and CDR2 sequences are DFQATT and SNEGSKA (reference sequence). Unmatched junction bases numbered 8, after V lost 3 bases and J lost 7 bases. The CDR3 sequence: CSARLSGRKNEQFF. The CDR3 DNA follows: TGCAGTGCTAGGTTGAGCGGGAGAAAGAATGAGCAGTTCTTC.

V gene TRBV10-3 combines with J gene TRBJ2-5, with D perhaps matching TRBD1 (7 bases). Near its end, the DNA agrees better with TRBJ2-7, so the J call may be wrong. The CDR3 sequence is 15 residues long. CDR1 is ENHRY, CDR2 SYGVKD, per germline. CDR3 amino acids: CAIDAGQSSSYEQYF. Written as DNA, the CDR3 is TGTGCCATCGACGCGGGACAGTCTAGCTCCTACGAGCAGTACTTC.

This clonotype was seen ten or more times. The chain has TRBV29-1 and TRBJ1-2; D might be TRBD1 (5 bases). Germline assignment: CDR1 SQVTM and CDR2 ANQGSEA. V lost 8 bases and J 4 bases, leaving 14 bases between the germline ends. The CDR3 covers 12 residues. CDR3 amino acids: CSTLGVSYGYTF. CDR3 nucleotides: TGCAGCACCTTAGGGGTTTCCTATGGCTACACCTTC.

As concerns this clonotype: A junction end diverges from the germline sequence, so it may reflect a read error. This chain connects TRBV5-1 to TRBJ2-6; TRBD1 might be the D (5 bases). Per the germline V gene, CDR1 is SGHRS and CDR2 is YFSETQ. The CDR3 totals 17 residues. CDR3 DNA: TGCGCCAGCAGCTTGGCAGGGTCCACCTCTGGGGCCAACATCCTGACTTTC. Amino acid sequence: CASSLAGSTSGANILTF.

The chain recombines TRBV7-9 with TRBJ2-4; 9 bases are shared with TRBD1. The end of the DNA fits TRBJ2-7 better, so the J call may be wrong. CDR1 is SEHNR, CDR2 FQNEAQ, per germline (reference sequence). The CDR3 covers 15 residues. The CDR3 coding sequence is TGTGCCAGCAGCTCGGGACAGGGAAGACATCGCGAGCAGTACTTC. Encoded protein: CASSSGQGRHREQYF.

The chain is built from TRBV10-3 and TRBJ1-4; tentative D call: TRBD1 (6 bases). Germline V CDR1 and CDR2: ENHRY, SYGVKD. The CDR3 is 14 amino acids. Trimming cost V 3 bases and J 9 bases, with 14 bases left between them. The CDR3 nucleotides read TGTGCCATCAGTGATGCACAGGGAAGTAAAAAACTGTTTTTT. Amino acid sequence: CAISDAQGSKKLFF.

There are a few counts of this clonotype. The V gene is TRBV7-2, the J gene TRBJ2-4; D is unresolved. The J call is in doubt because the DNA end fits TRBJ2-7 better. This CDR3 is built from 14 residues. CDR1 and CDR2 from the germline V gene are SGHTA and FQGNSA. This CDR3 is CASSYRSPYGEQYF. CDR3 nucleotides: TGTGCCAGCAGCTATAGGTCACCTTATGGCGAGCAGTACTTC.

This clonotype has a single count. The gene calls are TRBV29-1 and TRBJ2-2; D is uncertain. CDR3 length: 12 residues. From germline, CDR1 is SQVTM and CDR2 ANQGSEA. Trimming pared 7 bases from V and 1 base from J, leaving 7 bases between. DNA of the CDR3: TGCAGCGGCGCACAGAACACCGGGGAGCTGTTTTTT. It codes for CSGAQNTGELFF.

This clonotype was seen only once. A junction end diverges from the germline sequence, so it may reflect a read error. The rearrangement joins TRBV4-3 to TRBJ1-6; D unclear. The CDR3 is 14 amino acids. CDR1 and CDR2 from the germline V gene are LGHNA and YSLEER. Written as DNA, the CDR3 is TGCGCCGGCAGCACCCGGGTCTCGAATTCACCCCTCCACTTT. It is translated as CAGSTRVSNSPLHF.

The genes are TRBV2 and TRBJ2-5, with TRBD2 as a possible D gene (5 bases). This CDR3 comprises 13 residues. V shed 10 bases and J shed 5 bases, with 17 bases lying between them. Germline CDR1 reads SNHLY; CDR2 reads FYNNEI. As DNA, the CDR3 is TGTGCCATCCGCTTAAGAGGGCTGGAGACCCAGTACTTC. Amino acid sequence: CAIRLRGLETQYF.

This clonotype came up a few times. The chain joins TRBV20-1 to TRBJ2-5, with 14 nucleotides matching TRBD2. The CDR3 runs to 17 residues. The germline CDR1 and CDR2 sequences are DFQATT and SNEGSKA (reference sequence). With 1 base clipped from V and 2 bases from J, the junction kept 6 bases outside the gene matches. The CDR3: CSARAAGLAGVQETQYF. CDR3 DNA sequence: TGCAGTGCTAGAGCGGCGGGACTAGCGGGAGTACAAGAGACCCAGTACTTC.

The sample holds a few counts of this clonotype. This chain links TRBV9 with TRBJ2-5; the D gene is possibly TRBD2 (5 bases). Trimming removed 3 bases at V and 2 bases at J, with 11 bases between. This CDR3 has 14 residues. Per the germline V gene, CDR1 is SGDLS and CDR2 is YYNGEE. The CDR3 sequence: CASSESGGQETQYF. CDR3 DNA: TGTGCCAGCAGCGAGAGCGGAGGTCAAGAGACCCAGTACTTC.

This rearrangement joins TRBV25-1 to TRBJ2-3; the D call may be TRBD1 or TRBD2 (5 bases each). Between the trimmed V and J ends, which lost 8 bases and 2 bases, there was a span of 11 bases. The CDR3 totals 13 residues. Per germline, CDR1 MGHDK and CDR2 SYGVNS. DNA for the CDR3: TGTGCCAGCTCCGGGACCCTCACAGATACGCAGTATTTT. Residues: CASSGTLTDTQYF. The full variable domain, in which reference TRBV25-1 and TRBJ2-3 provide the parts outside the CDR3, is EADIYQTPRYLVIGTGKKITLECSQTMGHDKMYWYQQDPGMELHLIHYSYGVNSTEKGDLSSESTVSRIRTEHFPLTLESARPSHTSQYLCASSGTLTDTQYFGPGTRLTVL.

The rearrangement uses TRBV5-1 and TRBJ1-4; no definite D call. The CDR3 totals 15 residues. Germline CDR1 is SGHRS and CDR2 is YFSETQ. V was pared by 4 bases and J by 8 bases, with 18 bases between. This CDR3 reads CASSDLSGEREKLFF. CDR3 bases: TGCGCCAGCAGCGATTTATCCGGGGAGAGGGAAAAACTGTTTTTT.

As to this clonotype: The junction shows a germline mismatch at one end, possibly a read error. The chain employs TRBV27 and TRBJ2-3; D possibly matches TRBD1 or TRBD2 (5 bases each). Germline values: CDR1 MNHEY, CDR2 SMNVEV (reference sequence). The CDR3 is 15 residues long. The CDR3 loop is CASSPRDRGADMQYF. The DNA of the CDR3 is TGTGCCAGCAGTCCCCGGGACCGAGGCGCAGATATGCAGTATTTT.

The gene calls are TRBV7-8 and TRBJ2-5; perhaps D is TRBD1 or TRBD2 (5 bases each). CDR3 length equals 19 residues. Germline V lookup: CDR1 SGHVS, CDR2 FQNEAQ. V was shortened by 1 base and J by 2 bases, with 23 bases between the two germline ends. Here the CDR3 reads CASSLGGMGRSISQETQYF. CDR3 coding DNA: TGTGCCAGCAGCTTAGGAGGGATGGGACGGAGTATAAGTCAAGAGACCCAGTACTTC.

CDR3 nucleotides: TGTGCCAGTAGTATGTCGACAGCAACCTACGAGCAGTACTTC. This gives the protein CASSMSTATYEQYF. The chain joins TRBV19 to TRBJ2-4; possible D gene TRBD1, 5 bases. The closer fit of TRBJ2-7 to the DNA end suggests the J call may be wrong. CDR1 LNHDA and CDR2 SQIVND come from the germline V gene (reference sequence). The CDR3 consists of 14 residues.

This sequence joins TRBV7-9 and TRBJ2-5; 7 bases are shared with TRBD1. J gave up 4 bases and V 7 bases, and 12 bases lay outside the gene matches. Germline CDR1 SEHNR, CDR2 FQNEAQ (reference sequence). This CDR3 has 15 amino acids. Here the CDR3 reads CASTGDSRAPETQYF. Here the CDR3 DNA reads TGTGCCAGCACCGGGGACAGTAGAGCTCCAGAGACCCAGTACTTC.